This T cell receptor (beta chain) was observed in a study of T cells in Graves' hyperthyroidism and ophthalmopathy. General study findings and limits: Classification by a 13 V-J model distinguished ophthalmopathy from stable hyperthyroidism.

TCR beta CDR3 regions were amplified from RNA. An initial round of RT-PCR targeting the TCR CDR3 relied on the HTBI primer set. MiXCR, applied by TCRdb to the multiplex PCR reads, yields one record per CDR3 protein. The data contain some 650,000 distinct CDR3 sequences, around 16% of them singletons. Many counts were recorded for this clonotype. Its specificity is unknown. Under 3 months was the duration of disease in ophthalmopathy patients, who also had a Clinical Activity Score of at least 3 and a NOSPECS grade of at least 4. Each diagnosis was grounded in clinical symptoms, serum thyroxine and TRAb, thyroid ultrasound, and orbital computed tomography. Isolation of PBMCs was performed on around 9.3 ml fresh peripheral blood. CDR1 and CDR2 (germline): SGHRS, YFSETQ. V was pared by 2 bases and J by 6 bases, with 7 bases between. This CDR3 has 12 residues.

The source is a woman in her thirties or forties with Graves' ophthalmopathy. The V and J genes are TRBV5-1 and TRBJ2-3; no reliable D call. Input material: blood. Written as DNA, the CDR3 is TGCGCCAGCAGCTTCCTACTGGATACGCAGTATTTT. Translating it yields CASSFLLDTQYF.